This T cell receptor (beta chain) originates from a study of blood T cell repertoires in COVID-19. Using immunoSEQ multiplex PCR, the repertoire was profiled, and TCRdb retains in-frame clones only, with some absent. Among 180,000 or so clones listed, approximately 80% were seen once. This clone was counted between two and nine times. This sequence originates from a woman aged 55-70 years who had recovered from COVID-19. Sequencing was performed on PBMCs or T cells enriched from blood (not recorded which).

CDR3 in DNA: TGTGCCAGTAGTAAATTTCGGACAGGGGTTGGAAACACCATATATTTT. Its translation is CASSKFRTGVGNTIYF. The chain carries TRBV19 and TRBJ1-3; TRBD1 aligns across 9 bases. CDR1 and CDR2 (germline): LNHDA, SQIVND (reference sequence). The CDR3 loop spans 16 amino acids. V gave up 4 bases and J gave up 3 bases; unmatched junction bases: 7.